These 20 T cell receptor beta chains were all obtained from the same sample, sequenced in a study of T cells in Graves' hyperthyroidism and ophthalmopathy. Amplified TCR beta CDR3 regions came from RNA transcripts. The TCR CDR3 first-round RT-PCR relied on the HTBI primer set. TCRdb reprocessed the multiplex PCR reads via MiXCR and lists one record per CDR3 protein. The profile covers hundreds of thousands of distinct CDR3 sequences, with more than 15% appearing a single time and roughly 3.4% taken by the ten largest. Sequencing was performed on blood. These receptor sequences come from a woman aged 40 to 50 with Graves' ophthalmopathy.

This clonotype was picked up a small number of times. The chain joins TRBV28 to TRBJ1-6; perhaps TRBD1 as D (6 bases). The V gene lost 2 bases and the J gene lost 9 bases, with 14 bases spanning the gap. CDR1 MDHEN and CDR2 SYDVKM come from the germline V gene. This CDR3 is built from 15 residues. The CDR3 region has the DNA TGTGCCAGCAGTTTAGGGGGGGCGCGGGGTTCACCCCTCCACTTT. Translation gives CASSLGGARGSPLHF.

The chain carries TRBV20-1 and TRBJ2-1; 9 nucleotides line up with TRBD1. The CDR3 totals 14 residues. CDR1 is DFQATT and CDR2 is SNEGSKA in the germline V gene (reference sequence). After removal of 8 bases from V and 7 bases from J, the junction contained 12 bases not matched to a gene. CDR3 in DNA: TGCAGTACTGCAACCGGGACAGGGAGGAATGAGCAGTTCTTC. Translated: CSTATGTGRNEQFF.

This CDR3 reads CASSPSQVREQPQHF. For the CDR3, the DNA is TGTGCCAGCAGCCCAAGTCAGGTCAGGGAGCAGCCCCAGCATTTT. The chain recombines TRBV3-1 with TRBJ1-5; D is possibly TRBD1 (5 bases). The length of the CDR3 is 15 residues. V was cut by 4 bases and J by 7 bases, with 17 bases left in between. CDR1 and CDR2 from the germline V gene are LGHDT and YNNKEL (reference sequence). Filled out from reference TRBV3-1 and TRBJ1-5, the complete variable domain reads DTAVSQTPKYLVTQMGNDKSIKCEQNLGHDTMYWYKQDSKKFLKIMFSYNNKELIINETVPNRFSPKSPDKAHLNLHINSLELGDSAVYFCASSPSQVREQPQHFGDGTRLSIL.

The chain employs TRBV29-1 and TRBJ2-2; D gene ambiguous. Germline CDR1 and CDR2: SQVTM and ANQGSEA. The CDR3 totals 11 residues. Trimming pared 6 bases from V and 2 bases from J, leaving 4 bases between. The CDR3 sequence is CSVLNTGELFF. For the CDR3, the DNA is TGCAGCGTCTTAAACACCGGGGAGCTGTTTTTT.

Only a few counts were recorded for this clonotype. The CDR3, as DNA: TGTGCCAGCAGGAGGGCAGGGGTTGTAAATGAGATTCAGTACTTC. This codes for CASRRAGVVNEIQYF. This chain joins TRBV2 and TRBJ2-4; weak D call: TRBD1 (6 bases). Germline CDR1 reads SNHLY; CDR2 reads FYNNEI. V lost 6 bases and J 10 bases, leaving 22 bases between the germline ends. The CDR3 runs to 15 residues.

This chain joins TRBV19 and TRBJ2-5, with TRBD2 as a possible D gene (5 bases). V lost 4 bases to trimming and J lost 5 bases, with 11 bases between them. The CDR3 extends over 13 amino acids. Germline V gene sequence: CDR1 LNHDA, CDR2 SQIVND (reference sequence). The CDR3 sequence: CASSTRRGETQYF. DNA for the CDR3: TGTGCCAGTAGTACCCGGCGCGGGGAGACCCAGTACTTC.

Regarding this clonotype: A much bigger clone sits one base away, suggesting this may be a read error. This rearrangement joins TRBV4-1 to TRBJ2-7; the D gene is possibly TRBD1 (6 bases). CDR1 and CDR2 (germline): MGHRA, YSYEKL. There are 14 residues in the CDR3. V was clipped by 3 bases and J by 5 bases, with 14 bases between them. CDR3 sequence reads: CASSQGAGIDEQYF. The CDR3, as DNA: TGCGCCAGCAGCCAGGGGGCAGGGATAGACGAGCAGTACTTC.

V and J are TRBV24-1 and TRBJ2-3; D unclear. Per the germline V gene, CDR1 is KGHDR and CDR2 is SFDVKD. Trimming stripped 0 bases from V and 1 base from J, with 13 bases between. There are 17 residues in the CDR3. CDR3 nucleotides: TGTGCCACCAGTGATTTGAGTCTTCGACCCGGCACAGATACGCAGTATTTT. Residues: CATSDLSLRPGTDTQYF.

The chain employs TRBV6-5 and TRBJ2-3; 8 bases align to TRBD1. This CDR3 contains 16 residues. Germline assignment: CDR1 MNHEY and CDR2 SVGAGI. Germline trimming cut 6 bases from V and 4 bases from J; bases unmatched to any gene: 12. Here the CDR3 DNA reads TGTGCCAGCAGACAGCAGGGGGCTGGGGGCCCAGATACGCAGTATTTT. It specifies CASRQQGAGGPDTQYF.

Concerning this clonotype: The junction departs from germline at one end; a sequencing error may be responsible. The rearrangement uses TRBV5-1 and TRBJ2-3; 11 nucleotides line up with TRBD2. This CDR3 has 17 residues. CDR1 SGHRS and CDR2 YFSETQ come from the germline V gene. The CDR3 region is CVSSKGSGTSGTDTQYF. Written as DNA, the CDR3 is TGCGTCAGCAGCAAGGGGTCGGGGACTAGCGGAACAGATACGCAGTATTTT.

The chain is built from TRBV6-1 and TRBJ1-2, with a weak D call TRBD1 (6 bases). The germline V gene encodes CDR1 MNHNS and CDR2 SASEGT. The CDR3 covers 11 residues. Trimming pared 10 bases from V and 3 bases from J, leaving 9 bases between. This CDR3 reads CATNRDYGYTF. CDR3 DNA: TGTGCCACAAACAGGGACTATGGCTACACCTTC.

The table lists this clonotype with many counts. The chain joins TRBV12-3 or TRBV12-4 to TRBJ2-2, with D hard to call. CDR3 length: 14 amino acids. V was trimmed by 7 bases and J by 3 bases, leaving 12 bases between them. The CDR3 loop is CASTPRPYTGELFF. The CDR3 region has the DNA TGTGCCAGCACCCCACGGCCCTACACCGGGGAGCTGTTTTTT.

This clonotype was counted a few times. The chain carries TRBV28 and TRBJ1-6, with no clear D. CDR3 length: 15 residues. Germline values: CDR1 MDHEN, CDR2 SYDVKM. V gave up 5 bases and J gave up 6 bases, with 14 bases separating them. Written as DNA, the CDR3 is TGTGCCAGCAGTCCCGTCAGACGTATTAATTCACCCCTCCACTTT. This gives the protein CASSPVRRINSPLHF.

The V gene is TRBV9, the J gene TRBJ2-2, with 7 bases matching TRBD1. The CDR3 contains 14 residues. With V trimmed by 0 bases and J by 8 bases, 4 bases remained unmatched. Germline CDR1 reads SGDLS; CDR2 reads YYNGEE. CDR3 sequence reads: CASSVGGGRGELFF. The DNA for the CDR3 is TGTGCCAGCAGCGTAGGAGGGGGCCGAGGGGAGCTGTTTTTT.

This clonotype was found a few times. V is TRBV6-1 and J is TRBJ2-6; 8 bases agree with TRBD1. V shed 9 bases, J shed 0 bases, and the junction held 7 bases outside the gene matches. Per the germline V gene, CDR1 is MNHNS and CDR2 is SASEGT. The CDR3 length is 16 residues. The CDR3 protein is CASDRGESSGANVLTF. Here the CDR3 DNA reads TGTGCCAGTGACAGGGGCGAGAGCTCTGGGGCCAACGTCCTGACTTTC.

V and J are TRBV6-1 and TRBJ1-5; no clear D. CDR1 is MNHNS, CDR2 SASEGT, per germline. The length of the CDR3 is 13 residues. V lost 2 bases to trimming and J lost 6 bases, with 8 bases between them. CDR3 sequence reads: CASSEPATQPQHF. CDR3 sequence (DNA): TGTGCCAGCAGTGAACCAGCGACTCAGCCCCAGCATTTT.

This clonotype was seen at least ten times. The chain links TRBV2 to TRBJ2-5; 7 bases agree with TRBD1. The V segment lost 4 bases and the J segment 2 bases; nucleotides outside the gene matches: 7. The germline V gene has CDR1 SNHLY and CDR2 FYNNEI. The CDR3 length is 15 residues. DNA of the CDR3: TGTGCCAGCAGTGTCGCCGGGACAGCTCAAGAGACCCAGTACTTC. The encoded protein is CASSVAGTAQETQYF.

This clonotype was observed many times. V and J are TRBV20-1 and TRBJ1-5, with no clear D. The CDR3 length is 14 residues. CDR1 and CDR2 (germline): DFQATT, SNEGSKA (reference sequence). Trimming removed 3 bases at V and 2 bases at J, with 11 bases between. The CDR3 DNA is TGCAGTGCTAGTTGGGGAGGCGGCAATCAGCCCCAGCATTTT. It translates to CSASWGGGNQPQHF.

This clonotype was found many times. CDR3 nucleotide sequence: TGTGCCAGCAGCCTTGGGTCTGAAGCTTTCTTT. Its protein product is CASSLGSEAFF. The chain combines TRBV7-9 with TRBJ1-1; D ambiguous. V lost 5 bases, J lost 6 bases, and 7 bases lay in between. CDR3 length equals 11 residues. The V gene's germline CDR1 is SEHNR and CDR2 FQNEAQ (reference sequence).

V usage is TRBV19 and J usage is TRBJ1-3; no clear D. Trimming pared 2 bases from V and 1 base from J, leaving 3 bases between. From germline, CDR1 is LNHDA and CDR2 SQIVND (reference sequence). The CDR3 contains 13 residues. The CDR3: CASSIWSGNTIYF. CDR3 bases: TGTGCCAGTAGTATATGGTCTGGAAACACCATATATTTT.